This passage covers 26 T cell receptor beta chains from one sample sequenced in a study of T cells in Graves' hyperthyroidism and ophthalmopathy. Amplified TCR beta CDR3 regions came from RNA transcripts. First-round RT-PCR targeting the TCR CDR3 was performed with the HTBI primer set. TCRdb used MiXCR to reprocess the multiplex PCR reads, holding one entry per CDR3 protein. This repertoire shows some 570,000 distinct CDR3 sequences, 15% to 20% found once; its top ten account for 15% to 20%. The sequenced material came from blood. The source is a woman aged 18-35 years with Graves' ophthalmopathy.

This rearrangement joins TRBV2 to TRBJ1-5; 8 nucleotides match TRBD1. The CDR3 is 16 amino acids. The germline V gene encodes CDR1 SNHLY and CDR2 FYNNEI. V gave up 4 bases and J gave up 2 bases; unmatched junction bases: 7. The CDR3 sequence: CASSGTGMGGNQPQHF. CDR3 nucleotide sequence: TGTGCCAGCAGTGGGACAGGGATGGGGGGCAATCAGCCCCAGCATTTT.

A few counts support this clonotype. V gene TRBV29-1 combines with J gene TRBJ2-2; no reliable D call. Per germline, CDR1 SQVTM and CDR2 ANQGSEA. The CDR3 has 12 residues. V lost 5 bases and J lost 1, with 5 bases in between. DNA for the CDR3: TGCAGCGTTATAGTGAACACCGGGGAGCTGTTTTTT. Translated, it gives CSVIVNTGELFF.

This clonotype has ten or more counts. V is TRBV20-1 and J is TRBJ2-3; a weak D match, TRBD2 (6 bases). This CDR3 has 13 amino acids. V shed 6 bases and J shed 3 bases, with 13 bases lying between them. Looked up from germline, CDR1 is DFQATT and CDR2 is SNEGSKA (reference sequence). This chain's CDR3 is CSAHKAGTDTQYF. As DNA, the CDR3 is TGCAGTGCGCACAAGGCGGGGACAGATACGCAGTATTTT.

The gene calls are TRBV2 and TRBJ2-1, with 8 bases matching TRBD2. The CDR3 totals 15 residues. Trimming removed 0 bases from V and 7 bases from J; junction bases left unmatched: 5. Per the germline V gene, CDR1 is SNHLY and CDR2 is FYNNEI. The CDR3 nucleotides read TGTGCCAGCAGTGAAGCCAGCGGGAGTGGGAATGAGCAGTTCTTC. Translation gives CASSEASGSGNEQFF.

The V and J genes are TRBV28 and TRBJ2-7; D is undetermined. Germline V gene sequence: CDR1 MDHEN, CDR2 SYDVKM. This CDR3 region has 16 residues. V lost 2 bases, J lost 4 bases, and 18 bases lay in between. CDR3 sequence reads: CASSLSLSKIEYEQYF. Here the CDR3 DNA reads TGTGCCAGCAGTTTAAGTCTCTCAAAAATCGAATACGAGCAGTACTTC.

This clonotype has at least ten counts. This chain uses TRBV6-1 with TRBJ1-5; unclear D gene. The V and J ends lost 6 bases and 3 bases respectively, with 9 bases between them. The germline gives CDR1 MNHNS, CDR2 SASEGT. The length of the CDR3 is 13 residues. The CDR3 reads CASRAAFNQPQHF. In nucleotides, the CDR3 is TGTGCCAGCAGGGCCGCTTTCAATCAGCCCCAGCATTTT.

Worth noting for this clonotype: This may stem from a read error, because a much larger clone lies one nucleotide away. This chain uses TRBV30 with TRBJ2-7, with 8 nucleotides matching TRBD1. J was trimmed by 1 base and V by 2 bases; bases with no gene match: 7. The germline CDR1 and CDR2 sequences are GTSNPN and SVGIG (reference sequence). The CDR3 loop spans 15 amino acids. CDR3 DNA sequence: TGTGCCTGGAGTTCCTGGGACAGGTTGTCCTACGAGCAGTACTTC. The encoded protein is CAWSSWDRLSYEQYF.

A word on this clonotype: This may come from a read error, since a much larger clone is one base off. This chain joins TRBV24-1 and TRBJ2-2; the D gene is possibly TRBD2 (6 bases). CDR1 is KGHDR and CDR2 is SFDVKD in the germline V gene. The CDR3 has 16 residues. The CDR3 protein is CATSDLIGGSTGELVF. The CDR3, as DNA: TGTGCCACCAGTGATTTGATCGGGGGAAGCACCGGGGAGCTGGTTTTT.

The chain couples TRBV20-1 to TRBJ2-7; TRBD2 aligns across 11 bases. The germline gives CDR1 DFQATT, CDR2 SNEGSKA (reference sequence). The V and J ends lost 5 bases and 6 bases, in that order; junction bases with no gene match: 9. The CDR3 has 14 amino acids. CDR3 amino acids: CSAPFPSGRTEQYF. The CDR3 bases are TGCAGTGCTCCCTTCCCTAGCGGGAGGACCGAGCAGTACTTC.

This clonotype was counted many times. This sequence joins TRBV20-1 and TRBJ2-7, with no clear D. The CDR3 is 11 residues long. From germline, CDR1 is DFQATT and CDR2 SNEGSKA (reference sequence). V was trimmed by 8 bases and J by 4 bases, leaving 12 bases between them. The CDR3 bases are TGCAGTCCGGTTGGGGTGTACGAGCAGTACTTC. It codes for CSPVGVYEQYF.

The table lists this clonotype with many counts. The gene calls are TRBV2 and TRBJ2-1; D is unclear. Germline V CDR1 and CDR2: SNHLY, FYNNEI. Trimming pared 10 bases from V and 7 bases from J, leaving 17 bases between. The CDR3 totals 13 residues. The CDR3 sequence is CATQYSGFNEQFF. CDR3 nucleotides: TGTGCCACCCAGTATTCGGGTTTTAATGAGCAGTTCTTC. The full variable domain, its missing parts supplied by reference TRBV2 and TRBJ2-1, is EPEVTQTPSHQVTQMGQEVILRCVPISNHLYFYWYRQILGQKVEFLVSFYNNEISEKSEIFDDQFSVERPDGSNFTLKIRSTKLEDSAMYFCATQYSGFNEQFFGPGTRLTVL.

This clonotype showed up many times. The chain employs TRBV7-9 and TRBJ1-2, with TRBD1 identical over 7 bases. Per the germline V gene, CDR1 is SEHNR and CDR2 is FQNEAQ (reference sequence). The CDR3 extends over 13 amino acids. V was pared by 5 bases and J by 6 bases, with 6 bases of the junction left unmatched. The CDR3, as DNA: TGTGCCAGCAGCAACGACAGGGTTGATGGCTACACCTTC. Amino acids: CASSNDRVDGYTF.

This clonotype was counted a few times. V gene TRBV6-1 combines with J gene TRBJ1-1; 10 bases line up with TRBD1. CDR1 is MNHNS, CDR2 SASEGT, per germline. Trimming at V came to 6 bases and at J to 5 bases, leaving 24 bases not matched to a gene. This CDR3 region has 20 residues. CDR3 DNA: TGTGCCAGCAGCTACGGAATGACGCCGGGACAGGGGATCCTAAAGACTGAAGCTTTCTTT. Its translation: CASSYGMTPGQGILKTEAFF.

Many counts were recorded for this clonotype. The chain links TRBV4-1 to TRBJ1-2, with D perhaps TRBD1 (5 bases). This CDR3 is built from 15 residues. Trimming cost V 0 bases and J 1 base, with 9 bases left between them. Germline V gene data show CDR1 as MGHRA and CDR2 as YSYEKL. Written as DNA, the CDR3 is TGCGCCAGCAGCCAAGAATCGGGGGATAACTATGGCTACACCTTC. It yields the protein CASSQESGDNYGYTF.

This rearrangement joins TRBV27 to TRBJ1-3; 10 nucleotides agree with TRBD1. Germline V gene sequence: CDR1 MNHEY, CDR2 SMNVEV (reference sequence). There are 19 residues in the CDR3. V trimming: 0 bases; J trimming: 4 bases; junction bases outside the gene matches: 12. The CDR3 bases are TGTGCCAGCAGTTTATCATGGCCCCCGGGACAGGGGTCAGGAAACACCATATATTTT. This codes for CASSLSWPPGQGSGNTIYF.

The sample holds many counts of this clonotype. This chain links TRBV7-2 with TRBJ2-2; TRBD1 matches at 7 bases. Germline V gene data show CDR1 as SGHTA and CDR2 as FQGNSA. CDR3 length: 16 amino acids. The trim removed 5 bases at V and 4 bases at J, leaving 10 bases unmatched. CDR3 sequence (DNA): TGTGCCAGCAGCCCAAATACAGGGGTGACCACCGGGGAGCTGTTTTTT. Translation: CASSPNTGVTTGELFF.

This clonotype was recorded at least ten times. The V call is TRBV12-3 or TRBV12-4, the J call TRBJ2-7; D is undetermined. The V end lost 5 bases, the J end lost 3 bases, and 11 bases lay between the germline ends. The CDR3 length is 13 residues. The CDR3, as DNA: TGTGCCAGCAGTCTCCGGGCCAGCTACGAGCAGTACTTC. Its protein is CASSLRASYEQYF.

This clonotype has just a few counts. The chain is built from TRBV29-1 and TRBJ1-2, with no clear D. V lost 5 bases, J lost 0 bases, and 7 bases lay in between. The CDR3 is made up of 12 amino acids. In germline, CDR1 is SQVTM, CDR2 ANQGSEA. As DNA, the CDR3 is TGCAGCGTTTCGCAGGCTAACTATGGCTACACCTTC. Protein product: CSVSQANYGYTF.

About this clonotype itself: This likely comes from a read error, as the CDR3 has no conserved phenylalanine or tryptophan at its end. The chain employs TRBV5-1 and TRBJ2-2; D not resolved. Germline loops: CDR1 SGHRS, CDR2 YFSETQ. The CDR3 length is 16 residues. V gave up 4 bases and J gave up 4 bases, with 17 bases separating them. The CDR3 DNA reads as TGCGCCAGCAGCCTGGCCTGCGGAGTGTGCACCGGGGAGCTGTTTATT. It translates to CASSLACGVCTGELFI.

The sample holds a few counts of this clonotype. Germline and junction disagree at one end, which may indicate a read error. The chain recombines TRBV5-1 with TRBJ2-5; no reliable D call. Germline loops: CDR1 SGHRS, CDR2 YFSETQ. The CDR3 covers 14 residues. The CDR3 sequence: CASSLPGYDGTQYF. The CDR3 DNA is TGTGCCAGCAGCCTTCCGGGCTATGACGGGACCCAGTACTTC.

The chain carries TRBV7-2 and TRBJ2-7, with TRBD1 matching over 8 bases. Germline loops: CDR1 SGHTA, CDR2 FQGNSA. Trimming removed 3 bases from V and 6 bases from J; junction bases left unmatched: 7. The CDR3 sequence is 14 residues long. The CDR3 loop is CASSFSQGAFEQYF. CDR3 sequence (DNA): TGTGCCAGCAGCTTCTCCCAGGGGGCTTTCGAGCAGTACTTC.

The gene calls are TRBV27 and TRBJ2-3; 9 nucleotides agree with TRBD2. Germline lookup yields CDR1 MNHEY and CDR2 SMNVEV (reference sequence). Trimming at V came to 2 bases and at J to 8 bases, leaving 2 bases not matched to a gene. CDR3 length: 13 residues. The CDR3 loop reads CASSLAGGPTQYF. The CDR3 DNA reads TGTGCCAGCAGTTTAGCGGGGGGGCCTACGCAGTATTTT.

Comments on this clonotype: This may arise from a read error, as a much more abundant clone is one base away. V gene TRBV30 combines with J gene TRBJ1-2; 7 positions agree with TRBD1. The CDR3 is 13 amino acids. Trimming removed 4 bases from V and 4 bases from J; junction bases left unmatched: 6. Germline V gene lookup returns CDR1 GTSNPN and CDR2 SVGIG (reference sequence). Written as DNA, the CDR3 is TGTGCCTGGACCTTAGACAGGGCCTATGGCTACACCTTC. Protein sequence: CAWTLDRAYGYTF.

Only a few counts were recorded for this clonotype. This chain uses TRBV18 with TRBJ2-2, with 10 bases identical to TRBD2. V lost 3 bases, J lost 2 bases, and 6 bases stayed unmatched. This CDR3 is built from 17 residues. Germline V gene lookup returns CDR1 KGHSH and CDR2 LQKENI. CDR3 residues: CASSPASSGSNTGELFF. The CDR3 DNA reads TGTGCCAGCTCACCTGCTTCTAGCGGGAGTAACACCGGGGAGCTGTTTTTT. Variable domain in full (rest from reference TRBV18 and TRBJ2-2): NAGVMQNPRHLVRRRGQEARLRCSPMKGHSHVYWYRQLPEEGLKFMVYLQKENIIDESGMPKERFSAEFPKEGPSILRIQQVVRGDSAAYFCASSPASSGSNTGELFFGEGSRLTVL.

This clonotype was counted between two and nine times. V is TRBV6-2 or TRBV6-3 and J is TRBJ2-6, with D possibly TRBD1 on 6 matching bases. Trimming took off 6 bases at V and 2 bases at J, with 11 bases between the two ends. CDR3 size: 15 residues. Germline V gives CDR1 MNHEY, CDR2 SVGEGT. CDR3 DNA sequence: TGTGCCAGCAGCAGCAACAGGGCTGGGGCCAACGTCCTGACTTTC. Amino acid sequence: CASSSNRAGANVLTF.

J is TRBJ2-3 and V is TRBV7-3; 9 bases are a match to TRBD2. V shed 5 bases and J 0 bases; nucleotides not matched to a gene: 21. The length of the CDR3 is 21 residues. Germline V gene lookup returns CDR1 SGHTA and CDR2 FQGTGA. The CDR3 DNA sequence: TGTGCCAGCAGCCCCCTCGGGGGTGGACTAGCGCGTTCCCTTAGCACAGATACGCAGTATTTT. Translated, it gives CASSPLGGGLARSLSTDTQYF.